Listed below are T cell receptor beta chains from one sample, sequenced in a study of response to subunit inactivated influenza vaccine. TCRdb fed the RT-PCR reads into MiXCR, producing one record per CDR3 protein. The sample records some 500,000 distinct CDR3 sequences, 16% being singletons. The sequences come from CD4+ T cells sorted from PBMCs, collected 23 to 25 months after vaccination. Source of these receptors: a man aged 50 to 69 who received an inactivated influenza vaccine. The CDR3 runs from the conserved cysteine through the conserved F or W. Each record gives: clone size, J gene, D gene, V gene, CDR3 length, CDR3 protein, CDR3 DNA. D genes are given only for firm matches. Only part of the rows carry a size: once, few, many, or a class if the clone is expanded.

clone_size: few
j_call: TRBJ2-1
d_call: NA
v_call: TRBV29-1
cdr3_length: 13
cdr3_aa: CSAKTPGWDEQFF
cdr3_nt: TGCAGCGCAAAGACCCCGGGATGGGATGAGCAGTTCTTC

clone_size: NA
j_call: TRBJ2-2
d_call: TRBD2
v_call: TRBV9
cdr3_length: 16
cdr3_aa: CASSVGGRFGTGELFF
cdr3_nt: TGTGCCAGCAGCGTGGGGGGGAGGTTTGGCACCGGGGAGCTGTTTTTT

clone_size: NA
j_call: TRBJ2-3
d_call: NA
v_call: TRBV24-1
cdr3_length: 16
cdr3_aa: CATSVSRGGPTDTQYF
cdr3_nt: TGTGCCACCAGTGTTTCCAGGGGAGGGCCGACAGATACGCAGTATTTT

clone_size: few
j_call: TRBJ1-5
d_call: NA
v_call: TRBV5-6
cdr3_length: 15
cdr3_aa: CASSLVANGDQPQHF
cdr3_nt: TGTGCCAGCAGCTTGGTGGCCAACGGTGATCAGCCCCAGCATTTT

clone_size: many
j_call: TRBJ1-2
d_call: NA
v_call: TRBV10-3
cdr3_length: 13
cdr3_aa: CAISESQGYGYTF
cdr3_nt: TGTGCCATCAGTGAGTCCCAGGGGTATGGCTACACCTTC

clone_size: NA
j_call: TRBJ2-2
d_call: TRBD1
v_call: TRBV20-1
cdr3_length: 15
cdr3_aa: CSASGQGVNTGELFF
cdr3_nt: TGCAGTGCTAGTGGACAGGGGGTGAACACCGGGGAGCTGTTTTTT

clone_size: NA
j_call: TRBJ2-7
d_call: NA
v_call: TRBV7-2
cdr3_length: 15
cdr3_aa: CASSLYGTGTYEQYF
cdr3_nt: TGTGCCAGCAGCTTGTACGGGACTGGAACCTACGAGCAGTACTTC

clone_size: NA
j_call: TRBJ1-4
d_call: NA
v_call: TRBV7-9
cdr3_length: 19
cdr3_aa: CASSPRDIITGAGNEKLFF
cdr3_nt: TGTGCCAGCAGCCCCCGGGATATCATTACCGGGGCTGGAAATGAAAAACTGTTTTTT

clone_size: NA
j_call: TRBJ2-7
d_call: NA
v_call: TRBV30
cdr3_length: 12
cdr3_aa: CACAGLTYEQYF
cdr3_nt: TGTGCCTGTGCCGGGCTTACCTACGAGCAGTACTTC

clone_size: NA
j_call: TRBJ1-4
d_call: NA
v_call: TRBV10-3
cdr3_length: 15
cdr3_aa: CAISERGPTNEKLFF
cdr3_nt: TGTGCCATCAGTGAGCGCGGTCCTACTAATGAAAAACTGTTTTTT

clone_size: NA
j_call: TRBJ2-2
d_call: NA
v_call: TRBV20-1
cdr3_length: 16
cdr3_aa: CSARDPLRRDTGELFF
cdr3_nt: TGCAGTGCTAGAGACCCCCTTCGTCGAGACACCGGGGAGCTGTTTTTT

clone_size: few
j_call: TRBJ1-1
d_call: NA
v_call: TRBV7-2
cdr3_length: 14
cdr3_aa: CASTSIQVATEAFF
cdr3_nt: TGTGCCAGCACCTCGATTCAGGTAGCGACTGAAGCTTTCTTT

clone_size: few
j_call: TRBJ1-6
d_call: TRBD1
v_call: TRBV12-3/TRBV12-4
cdr3_length: 14
cdr3_aa: CASSPDRGGSPLHF
cdr3_nt: TGTGCCAGCAGTCCAGACAGGGGCGGATCACCCCTCCACTTT

clone_size: NA
j_call: TRBJ2-5
d_call: NA
v_call: TRBV9
cdr3_length: 11
cdr3_aa: CASSQGVTQYF
cdr3_nt: TGTGCCAGCAGCCAGGGTGTGACCCAGTACTTC

clone_size: NA
j_call: TRBJ2-1
d_call: NA
v_call: TRBV5-1
cdr3_length: 14
cdr3_aa: CASSLARASNEQFF
cdr3_nt: TGCGCCAGCAGCTTGGCCCGGGCCTCCAATGAGCAGTTCTTC

clone_size: NA
j_call: TRBJ1-1
d_call: NA
v_call: TRBV20-1
cdr3_length: 11
cdr3_aa: CSARDYTEAFF
cdr3_nt: TGCAGTGCTAGAGATTATACTGAAGCTTTCTTT

clone_size: few
j_call: TRBJ2-1
d_call: NA
v_call: TRBV18
cdr3_length: 13
cdr3_aa: CATMSGRVNEQFF
cdr3_nt: TGTGCCACCATGTCAGGTAGAGTCAATGAGCAGTTCTTC

clone_size: few
j_call: TRBJ1-4
d_call: TRBD1
v_call: TRBV20-1
cdr3_length: 13
cdr3_aa: CSARGTGAEKLFF
cdr3_nt: TGCAGTGCTAGAGGGACAGGTGCTGAAAAACTGTTTTTT

clone_size: NA
j_call: TRBJ1-4
d_call: NA
v_call: TRBV20-1
cdr3_length: 13
cdr3_aa: CSARRGEGEKLFF
cdr3_nt: TGCAGTGCTAGGAGGGGCGAGGGTGAAAAACTGTTTTTT

clone_size: NA
j_call: TRBJ1-5
d_call: NA
v_call: TRBV7-2
cdr3_length: 15
cdr3_aa: CASSPVGRQNQPQHF
cdr3_nt: TGTGCCAGCAGCCCCGTGGGTCGCCAAAATCAGCCCCAGCATTTT

clone_size: many
j_call: TRBJ2-5
d_call: NA
v_call: TRBV15
cdr3_length: 13
cdr3_aa: CATSRDQVETQYF
cdr3_nt: TGTGCCACCAGCAGAGATCAGGTGGAGACCCAGTACTTC

clone_size: NA
j_call: TRBJ2-7
d_call: NA
v_call: TRBV28
cdr3_length: 13
cdr3_aa: CASTPSYGYEQYF
cdr3_nt: TGTGCCAGCACCCCCTCCTACGGATACGAGCAGTACTTC

clone_size: few
j_call: TRBJ2-6
d_call: NA
v_call: TRBV24-1
cdr3_length: 14
cdr3_aa: CATSSGAGANVLTF
cdr3_nt: TGTGCCACCAGTTCGGGGGCTGGGGCCAACGTCCTGACTTTC

clone_size: few
j_call: TRBJ2-4
d_call: NA
v_call: TRBV4-2
cdr3_length: 18
cdr3_aa: CASSQEVAWLATKNIQYF
cdr3_nt: TGTGCCAGCAGCCAAGAGGTGGCATGGCTTGCGACCAAAAACATTCAGTACTTC

clone_size: few
j_call: TRBJ1-1
d_call: NA
v_call: TRBV12-3/TRBV12-4
cdr3_length: 14
cdr3_aa: CASSPGRQNTEAFF
cdr3_nt: TGTGCCAGCAGCCCCGGAAGACAGAACACTGAAGCTTTCTTT

clone_size: NA
j_call: TRBJ2-2
d_call: TRBD1
v_call: TRBV27
cdr3_length: 14
cdr3_aa: CASRGWTGTGELFF
cdr3_nt: TGTGCCAGCAGGGGATGGACAGGTACCGGGGAGCTGTTTTTT

clone_size: NA
j_call: TRBJ1-2
d_call: NA
v_call: TRBV4-1
cdr3_length: 15
cdr3_aa: CASSQSQQGLGGYTF
cdr3_nt: TGCGCCAGCAGCCAATCCCAGCAGGGCTTAGGTGGCTACACCTTC

clone_size: many
j_call: TRBJ1-5
d_call: NA
v_call: TRBV28
cdr3_length: 14
cdr3_aa: CATIRSQVRQPQHF
cdr3_nt: TGTGCCACTATAAGATCCCAGGTTCGGCAGCCCCAGCATTTT

clone_size: many
j_call: TRBJ2-3
d_call: NA
v_call: TRBV28
cdr3_length: 17
cdr3_aa: CASSLAGMGGGPDTQYF
cdr3_nt: TGTGCCAGCAGTTTGGCCGGTATGGGGGGGGGGCCAGATACGCAGTATTTT

clone_size: NA
j_call: TRBJ2-7
d_call: NA
v_call: TRBV5-1
cdr3_length: 17
cdr3_aa: CASSLGAGWDRTYEQYF
cdr3_nt: TGCGCCAGCAGCTTGGGAGCGGGGTGGGACAGGACCTACGAGCAGTACTTC

clone_size: few
j_call: TRBJ1-1
d_call: NA
v_call: TRBV3-1
cdr3_length: 14
cdr3_aa: CASSTTRRDTEAFF
cdr3_nt: TGTGCCAGCAGCACCACCCGGAGGGACACTGAAGCTTTCTTT

clone_size: many
j_call: TRBJ2-1
d_call: NA
v_call: TRBV24-1
cdr3_length: 15
cdr3_aa: CATSDHQDSYNEQFF
cdr3_nt: TGTGCCACCAGTGATCACCAGGACAGCTACAATGAGCAGTTCTTC

clone_size: NA
j_call: TRBJ2-7
d_call: TRBD2
v_call: TRBV20-1
cdr3_length: 15
cdr3_aa: CCARSSGARTYEQYF
cdr3_nt: TGCTGTGCTAGGTCTAGCGGGGCACGTACCTACGAGCAGTACTTC

clone_size: NA
j_call: TRBJ2-2
d_call: NA
v_call: TRBV5-1
cdr3_length: 14
cdr3_aa: CASSSGAATGELFF
cdr3_nt: TGCGCCAGCAGTTCGGGGGCCGCCACCGGGGAGCTGTTTTTT

clone_size: NA
j_call: TRBJ1-5
d_call: TRBD1
v_call: TRBV12-3/TRBV12-4
cdr3_length: 16
cdr3_aa: CASRWEGGNSNQPQHF
cdr3_nt: TGTGCCAGCAGATGGGAAGGGGGCAATAGCAATCAGCCCCAGCATTTT

clone_size: few
j_call: TRBJ2-5
d_call: NA
v_call: TRBV7-2
cdr3_length: 14
cdr3_aa: CASSFPGLQETQYF
cdr3_nt: TGTGCCAGCAGTTTCCCGGGTCTCCAAGAGACCCAGTACTTC

clone_size: many
j_call: TRBJ2-1
d_call: NA
v_call: TRBV18
cdr3_length: 12
cdr3_aa: CASSPTEIEQFF
cdr3_nt: TGTGCCAGCTCACCAACGGAAATTGAGCAGTTCTTC

clone_size: NA
j_call: TRBJ2-1
d_call: TRBD2
v_call: TRBV14
cdr3_length: 15
cdr3_aa: CASSQARGTSGEQFF
cdr3_nt: TGTGCCAGCAGCCAAGCTCGGGGGACTAGCGGTGAGCAGTTCTTC

clone_size: NA
j_call: TRBJ2-7
d_call: NA
v_call: TRBV4-2
cdr3_length: 18
cdr3_aa: CASSQGGGLDRDSYEQYF
cdr3_nt: TGTGCCAGCAGCCAGGGCGGGGGTTTGGACAGGGACTCCTACGAGCAGTACTTC